This T cell receptor beta chain was recovered during a study of shared clonotypes between healthy human individuals. Study-level information: Each donor had three CD4 naive, three CD4 memory, two CD8 naive and one CD8 memory plate.

The protocol was immunoSEQ multiplex PCR, while the TCRdb copy is restricted to in-frame clones and leaves out a portion. Of about 2,500,000 clones in the sample, approximately 94% were seen once. General study findings and limits: Approximately 4.6% of naive CD4 clonotypes were shared across several donors. Donor scarcity curtailed the genetic and exposure-history diversity represented herein.

As concerns this clone: Its antigen is not identified.

The receptor's source is a man younger than 35 in good health. Input material: naive CD4+ T cells sorted from blood. Subset: CD45RA+ positively selected.

CDR3 sequence (DNA): TGTGCCACCAGCTTGCGGCGAGGCAATCAGCCCCAGCATTTT. Protein sequence: CATSLRRGNQPQHF. The chain combines TRBV15 with TRBJ1-5; D gene ambiguous. CDR3 length equals 14 residues. The germline V gene has CDR1 LNHNV and CDR2 YYDKDF (reference sequence). Trimming took 5 bases from V and 2 from J, leaving 10 bases between them.